This record concerns one T cell receptor beta chain sequence. What it binds is unknown. The CDR3 spans 15 residues. V shed 0 bases and J shed 6 bases, with 16 bases lying between them. Germline V gene sequence: CDR1 SGHRS, CDR2 YFSETQ. Several immunoSEQ plates held equal portions of the genomic DNA taken from each subset. Assay used: immunoSEQ multiplex PCR; TCRdb lists only in-frame clones, some missing. The table records under 1 million clones, 80% to 95% of them present only once. This specimen belongs to a study of shared clonotypes between healthy human individuals. Findings and limits, study-wide: Owing to a small donor count, the genetic and exposure-history diversity represented was limited. In general, naive subsets displayed greater estimated richness than memory subsets did.

Naive CD8 cells, CD45RO-negative and positively selected for CCR7, excluded terminally differentiated effector memory CD45RA+ cells. Donors, healthy HIV-negative adults, lacked recent acute infections or vaccinations. The chain is built from TRBV5-1 and TRBJ2-7; D uncertain. Source material: naive CD8+ T cells sorted from blood. The sequence was obtained from a young man in good health. This chain's CDR3 is CASSLETLSPLEQYF. CDR3 sequence (DNA): TGCGCCAGCAGCTTGGAGACGCTCTCCCCTCTCGAGCAGTACTTC.